These 17 T cell receptor beta chains were sequenced from one sample in a study of patients and donors after allogeneic stem cell transplantation. TCRdb re-analysed the RT-PCR reads in MiXCR, keeping a single row per CDR3 protein. The sample consists of roughly 880,000 distinct CDR3 sequences, about a sixth of them appearing once. Sequencing was performed on blood, either unsorted or a sorted T cell fraction (not recorded which). The source of these receptors is a human donor who was either an allogeneic HSCT recipient or a stem cell or donor lymphocyte infusion donor (not recorded which). It is not recorded whose cells these are; they may come from a transplant donor.

This clonotype was seen a few times. The chain carries TRBV27 and TRBJ2-1; D possibly corresponds to TRBD2 (5 bases). The germline V and J ends were trimmed by 3 bases and 8 bases, with 14 bases remaining between them. The CDR3 contains 14 residues. Germline CDR1 MNHEY, CDR2 SMNVEV (reference sequence). CDR3 DNA sequence: TGTGCCAGCAGTTTCCAGTTTCGTAGCGATGAGCAGTTCTTC. Amino acids: CASSFQFRSDEQFF.

The chain joins TRBV12-3 or TRBV12-4 to TRBJ1-6, with D uncertain. V was clipped by 6 bases and J by 0 bases, with 9 bases between them. This CDR3 comprises 15 residues. CDR3 sequence: CASRIRSSYNSPLHF. The CDR3 coding sequence is TGTGCCAGCAGGATCAGGAGCTCCTATAATTCACCCCTCCACTTT.

In its sample, this clonotype was seen a few times. The chain couples TRBV20-1 to TRBJ2-1; D not resolved. Deletions cut 6 bases from V and 0 bases from J, with 12 bases between. The germline V gene encodes CDR1 DFQATT and CDR2 SNEGSKA (reference sequence). The CDR3 totals 14 residues. CDR3 loop: CSAYGDLSYNEQFF. CDR3 DNA sequence: TGCAGTGCATACGGCGATCTCTCCTACAATGAGCAGTTCTTC.

The chain links TRBV20-1 to TRBJ1-5; 10 bases are a match to TRBD1. This CDR3 spans 19 amino acids. The germline gives CDR1 DFQATT, CDR2 SNEGSKA (reference sequence). Trimming cost V 1 base and J 3 bases; bases outside gene matches: 15. The DNA for the CDR3 is TGCAGTGCTAGAGGGGGGTTGGGGACAGGGGCTCCTACCAATCAGCCCCAGCATTTT. It translates to CSARGGLGTGAPTNQPQHF.

The rearrangement links TRBV7-9 to TRBJ1-1; 7 bases fit TRBD1. The CDR3 spans 12 residues. Germline V gives CDR1 SEHNR, CDR2 FQNEAQ (reference sequence). V lost 5 bases to trimming and J lost 12 bases; unmatched junction nucleotides: 9. Here the CDR3 reads CASSLNQGVSFF. CDR3 sequence (DNA): TGTGCCAGCAGCCTAAACCAGGGGGTATCTTTCTTT.

With regard to this clonotype: A junction end diverges from the germline sequence, so it may reflect a read error. The chain has TRBV9 and TRBJ2-3; TRBD2 is a possible D gene (7 bases). The CDR3 is 14 amino acids. Germline lookup yields CDR1 SGDLS and CDR2 YYNGEE. Here the CDR3 DNA reads TGTGCCAGCAGCGTCGGGGGAGGGGGAGATACGCGGTATTTT. Translated: CASSVGGGGDTRYF. The full variable domain, in which reference TRBV9 and TRBJ2-3 provide the parts outside the CDR3, is DSGVTQTPKHLITATGQRVTLRCSPRSGDLSVYWYQQSLDQGLQFLIQYYNGEERAKGNILERFSAQQFPDLHSELNLSSLELGDSALYFCASSVGGGGDTRYFGPGTRLTVL.

The chain couples TRBV6-1 to TRBJ1-1; 10 bases align to TRBD1. The CDR3 length is 14 residues. The junction had 10 bases not matched to a gene; V was cut back by 5 bases and J by 10 bases. From germline, CDR1 is MNHNS and CDR2 SASEGT. The CDR3 region has the DNA TGTGCCAGCAGTCCTCAAGGGACAGGGGAGGGAGCTTTCTTT. Residues: CASSPQGTGEGAFF.

V and J are TRBV7-6 and TRBJ2-2; the D gene is possibly TRBD1 (6 bases). The CDR3 is 18 amino acids. Germline V CDR1 and CDR2: SGHVS, FNYEAQ. V was pared by 5 bases and J by 0 bases, with 19 bases between. Here the CDR3 DNA reads TGTGCCAGCAGCCCTATCGCGGCCGGACAGTCGAACACCGGGGAGCTGTTTTTT. It translates to CASSPIAAGQSNTGELFF.

As for this clonotype: A read error may explain this, as a much larger clone is one base away. The chain is built from TRBV12-3 or TRBV12-4 and TRBJ2-2, with TRBD1 matching over 11 bases. The CDR3 loop spans 15 amino acids. CDR3 protein: CASSQGQGATGKLFF. The CDR3 region has the DNA TGTGCCAGCAGTCAAGGACAGGGGGCCACCGGGAAGCTGTTTTTT.

This clonotype has more than one count but fewer than ten. V is TRBV27 and J is TRBJ2-7; D gene unclear. Looked up from germline, CDR1 is MNHEY and CDR2 is SMNVEV (reference sequence). The CDR3 is made up of 14 amino acids. Trimming pared 3 bases from V and 4 bases from J, leaving 13 bases between. The CDR3 sequence is CASSFSGYPYEQYF. The CDR3 DNA reads as TGTGCCAGCAGTTTTTCAGGTTACCCTTACGAGCAGTACTTC.

This chain connects TRBV20-1 to TRBJ2-1; no reliable D call. Between the trimmed V and J ends, which lost 0 bases and 12 bases, there was a span of 12 bases. Germline-derived CDR1 and CDR2 are DFQATT and SNEGSKA (reference sequence). CDR3 length equals 12 residues. CDR3 bases: TGCAGTGCTAGAGATCGCAGCCCGGGGCAGTTCTTC. Protein: CSARDRSPGQFF.

This clonotype has only a few counts. The chain has TRBV5-1 and TRBJ2-5, with 8 bases lining up with TRBD2. Germline CDR1 is SGHRS and CDR2 is YFSETQ. The CDR3 is 18 amino acids. V gave up 0 bases and J gave up 2 bases; unmatched junction bases: 12. CDR3 loop: CASSLGGRSFRVQETQYF. The CDR3 DNA sequence: TGCGCCAGCAGCTTGGGCGGGAGGTCGTTTAGAGTTCAAGAGACCCAGTACTTC.

This chain links TRBV6-1 with TRBJ2-3, with a possible D match to TRBD1 (6 bases). The V end lost 6 bases, the J end lost 2 bases, and 15 bases lay between the germline ends. Germline values: CDR1 MNHNS, CDR2 SASEGT. The CDR3 is 15 residues long. In nucleotides, the CDR3 is TGTGCCAGCAGGCCCCCCCACAGGGCCACAGATACGCAGTATTTT. This gives the protein CASRPPHRATDTQYF.

This rearrangement joins TRBV27 to TRBJ2-1, with D uncertain. CDR1 and CDR2 (germline): MNHEY, SMNVEV (reference sequence). V was cut by 1 base and J by 0 bases, with 10 bases left in between. The CDR3 is made up of 16 amino acids. This CDR3 reads CASSLFVSSSYNEQFF. Written as DNA, the CDR3 is TGTGCCAGCAGTTTATTTGTCTCAAGCTCCTACAATGAGCAGTTCTTC.

This clonotype showed up just a few times. This chain joins TRBV12-3 or TRBV12-4 and TRBJ1-2, with TRBD1 as a possible D gene (5 bases). V gave up 4 bases and J gave up 5 bases, with 17 bases separating them. CDR3 length equals 15 residues. CDR3: CASSSLQASPYGYTF. CDR3 nucleotide sequence: TGTGCCAGCAGTTCACTACAGGCTTCCCCTTATGGCTACACCTTC.

This clonotype was picked up a small number of times. The chain uses TRBV12-3 or TRBV12-4 and TRBJ2-3, with D perhaps TRBD1 or TRBD2 (5 bases each). The CDR3 sequence is 15 residues long. Between the trimmed V and J ends, which lost 5 bases and 1 base, there was a span of 13 bases. CDR3 sequence reads: CASSPRDGRTDTQYF. The DNA of the CDR3 is TGTGCCAGCAGTCCCCGGGACGGTCGCACAGATACGCAGTATTTT.

The chain uses TRBV9 and TRBJ2-5; D gene unclear. CDR1 and CDR2 from the germline V gene are SGDLS and YYNGEE. The ends were cut back, 0 bases at V and 0 bases at J, with 6 bases in the middle. The CDR3 covers 14 residues. CDR3 in DNA: TGTGCCAGCAGCGTAGGGTGGAACCAAGAGACCCAGTACTTC. Its protein product is CASSVGWNQETQYF.